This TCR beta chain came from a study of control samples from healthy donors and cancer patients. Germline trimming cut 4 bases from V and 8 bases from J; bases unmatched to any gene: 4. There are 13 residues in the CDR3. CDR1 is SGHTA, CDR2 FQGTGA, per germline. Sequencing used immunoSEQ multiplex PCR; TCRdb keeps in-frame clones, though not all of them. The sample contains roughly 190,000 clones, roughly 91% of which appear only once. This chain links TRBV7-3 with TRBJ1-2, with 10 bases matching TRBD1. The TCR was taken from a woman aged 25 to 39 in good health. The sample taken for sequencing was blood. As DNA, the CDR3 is TGTGCCAGCAGCTCGGGACAGGGGTACGGCTACACCTTC. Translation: CASSSGQGYGYTF.